This T cell receptor (beta chain) derives from a study of cytomegalovirus exposure and HLA in healthy donors. Of note for this clone: No antigen is known for it.

PCR employed 60 Vbeta and 13 Jbeta primers. The protocol was immunoSEQ multiplex PCR, while the TCRdb copy is restricted to in-frame clones and leaves out a portion. The top ten hold 4.4% of the sample, which has 75,000 to 95,000 clones, about three quarters seen once. All the people who gave samples were healthy bone marrow donors. Study conclusions and caveats: Later analysis found that TCR beta chains associated with HLA were more clonally expanded than other, equally common chains. After further analysis at a later stage, 15,000 to 20,000 TCR beta sequences were associated with HLA alleles at 0.05 false discovery rate. In all likelihood, a cluster of highly shared sequence variants was a sequencing artifact.

Sequences were obtained from PBMCs. The clonotype comes from a male donor in good health and CMV-seropositive.

The CDR3 DNA reads as TGCGCCAGCAGCCCATCATCACGGACAGTTTATAGCAATCAGCCCCAGCATTTT. Amino acids: CASSPSSRTVYSNQPQHF. The chain carries TRBV5-1 and TRBJ1-5; tentatively, D is TRBD1 (6 bases). Trimming took off 4 bases at V and 0 bases at J, with 20 bases between the two ends. This CDR3 contains 18 residues. Per germline, CDR1 SGHRS and CDR2 YFSETQ.